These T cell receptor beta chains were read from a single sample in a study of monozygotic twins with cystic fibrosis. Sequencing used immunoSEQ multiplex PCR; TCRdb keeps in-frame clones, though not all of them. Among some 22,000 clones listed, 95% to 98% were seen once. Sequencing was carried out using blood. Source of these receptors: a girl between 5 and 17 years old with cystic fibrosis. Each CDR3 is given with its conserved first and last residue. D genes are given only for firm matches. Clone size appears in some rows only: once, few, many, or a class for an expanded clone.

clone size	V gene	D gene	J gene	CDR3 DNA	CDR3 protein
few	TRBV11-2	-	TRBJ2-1	TGTGCCAGCAGCAGCCGTGCCCCAAAATTTAATGAGCAGTTCTTC	CASSSRAPKFNEQFF
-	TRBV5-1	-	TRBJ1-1	TGCGCCAGCAGCCAGCCCTCCAATGTGAACACTGAAGCTTTCTTT	CASSQPSNVNTEAFF
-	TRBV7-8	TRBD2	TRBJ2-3	TGTGCCAGCAGCGAAACCCCCCTACTAGCGCTAAGCACAGATACGCAGTATTTT	CASSETPLLALSTDTQYF
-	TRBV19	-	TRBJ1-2	TGTGCCAGTAGTATTGGAGGACCTAACTATGGCTACACCTTC	CASSIGGPNYGYTF
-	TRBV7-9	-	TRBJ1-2	TGTGCCAGCAGCCCCCCAGGGGAACCGATTCGGGGCTACACCTTC	CASSPPGEPIRGYTF
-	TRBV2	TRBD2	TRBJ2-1	TGTGCCAGCAGAGGACTAGCGGTCTACAATGAGCAGTTCTTC	CASRGLAVYNEQFF
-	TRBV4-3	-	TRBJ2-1	TGCGCCAGCAGCCAAGCGGCCAGTTCCTACAATGAGCAGTTCTTC	CASSQAASSYNEQFF
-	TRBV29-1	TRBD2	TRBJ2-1	TGCAGCATCGGGACTAGATTTTCCAATGAGCAGTTCTTC	CSIGTRFSNEQFF
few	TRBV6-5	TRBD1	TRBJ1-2	TGTGCCAGCAGCCGGGACAGGGGATATGGCTACACCTTC	CASSRDRGYGYTF
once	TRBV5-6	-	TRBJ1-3	TGTGCCAGCAGCTTGTGGCGGGCCAGCTCTGGAAACACCATATATTTT	CASSLWRASSGNTIYF
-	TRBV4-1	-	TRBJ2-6	TGCGCCAGCAGCCAAGATGCCGGGGGGCACACTGGGGCCAACGTCCTGACTTTC	CASSQDAGGHTGANVLTF
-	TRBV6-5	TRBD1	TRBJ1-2	TGTGCCAGCACTACGGACCTAGGGGGCGCGGAAGGCTACACCTTC	CASTTDLGGAEGYTF
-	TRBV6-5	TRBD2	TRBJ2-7	TGTGCCAGCAGTTACTCGTTGTTGGCGGGAGTAAACGAGCAGTACTTC	CASSYSLLAGVNEQYF
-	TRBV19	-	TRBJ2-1	TGTGCCAGTCAGAAGACTCCGAAGTTCCACAATGAGCAGTTCTTC	CASQKTPKFHNEQFF
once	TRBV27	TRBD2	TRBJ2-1	TGTGCCAGCAGTACGGTGCTAGCGGGAGGGCCGGTGGGGTTAAATGAGCAGTTCTTC	CASSTVLAGGPVGLNEQFF
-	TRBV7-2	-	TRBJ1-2	TGTGCCAGCAGCTTAAGTATAGACGCGGGCTATGGCTACACCTTC	CASSLSIDAGYGYTF
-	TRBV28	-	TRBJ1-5	TGTGCCAGCAGTTCTGGATCCAATCAGCCCCAGCATTTT	CASSSGSNQPQHF
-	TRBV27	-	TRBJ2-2	TGTGCCAGCCGCCGGAACACCGGGGAGCTGTTTTTT	CASRRNTGELFF
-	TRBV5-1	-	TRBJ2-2	TGCGCCAGCAGCTTGGAGGGGTCCGGGGAGCTGTTTTTT	CASSLEGSGELFF
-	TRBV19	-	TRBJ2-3	TGTGCCAGTAGTATAGTAGGGCGAGGAGATACGCAGTATTTT	CASSIVGRGDTQYF
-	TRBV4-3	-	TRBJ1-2	TGCGCCAGCAGCCAAGAATACAGGGCGCGCGCCTATGGCTACACCTTC	CASSQEYRARAYGYTF
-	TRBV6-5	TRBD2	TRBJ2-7	TGTGCCAGCAGTTCCCGACTAGCGGGAGTTTCTTACGAGCAGTACTTC	CASSSRLAGVSYEQYF
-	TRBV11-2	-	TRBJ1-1	TGTGCCAGCAGCTTAGCGGGGGAAGCTTTCTTT	CASSLAGEAFF
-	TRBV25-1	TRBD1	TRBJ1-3	TGTGCCAGCAGTGAATCTATAGGACAGGGATCAGGAAACACCATATATTTT	CASSESIGQGSGNTIYF
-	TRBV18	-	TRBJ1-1	TGTGCCAGCTCACCAAGATCCCCAGGCTTGAACACTGAAGCTTTCTTT	CASSPRSPGLNTEAFF
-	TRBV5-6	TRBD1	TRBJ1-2	TGTGCCAGCAGCTTACGGACAGGGGTTGGCTACACCTTC	CASSLRTGVGYTF